Below, 22 T cell receptor beta chains from the same sample are listed, as sequenced in a study of glioma-infiltrating T cells. The iRepertoire nested amplicon-rescue multiplex PCR amplified TCR alpha and beta CDR3s from RNA. TCRdb reprocessed the multiplex PCR reads with MiXCR, giving one entry per CDR3 protein. Of about 140,000 distinct CDR3 sequences detected, approximately 40% appear once; the ten largest clones hold 20%. The sequenced material came from glioma tissue, nonneoplastic brain tissue, or PBMCs (not recorded which). These receptors were collected from a human donor with low-grade glioma or glioblastoma, undergoing nonglioma brain surgery, or in good health (not recorded which).

J is TRBJ1-4 and V is TRBV6-7, with D possibly matching TRBD1 (6 bases). TRBV6-7 is assigned to the ORF class and has an uncertain function. Trimming removed 5 bases from V and 5 bases from J, with 12 bases in between. This CDR3 spans 14 amino acids. For the CDR3, the DNA is TGTGCCAGCAGTAACAGGGTTGGGAATGAAAAACTGTTTTTT. This sequence encodes CASSNRVGNEKLFF.

V usage is TRBV6-2 or TRBV6-3 and J usage is TRBJ2-7; D is uncertain. The CDR3 covers 15 residues. Trimming pared 6 bases from V and 2 bases from J, leaving 17 bases between. Germline V gene lookup returns CDR1 MNHEY and CDR2 SVGEGT. The CDR3 DNA is TGTGCCAGCAGCCCCACCCCCGTTGGCGCCTACGAGCAGTACTTC. Amino acid sequence: CASSPTPVGAYEQYF.

This clonotype occurred once. V usage is TRBV4-1 and J usage is TRBJ2-1; 8 positions match TRBD2. Germline CDR1 and CDR2: MGHRA and YSYEKL. The CDR3 length is 14 residues. After removal of 2 bases from V and 9 bases from J, the junction contained 6 bases not matched to a gene. CDR3 amino acids: CASSQIPGGREQFF. The CDR3 bases are TGCGCCAGCAGCCAAATCCCGGGGGGGCGTGAGCAGTTCTTC.

V and J are TRBV12-5 and TRBJ2-3; D not certain. Germline assignment: CDR1 LGHNT and CDR2 FRNRAP. This CDR3 spans 14 amino acids. Trimming cost V 6 bases and J 0 bases, with 10 bases left between them. CDR3: CASGAGPSTDTQYF. The CDR3 DNA sequence: TGTGCTAGTGGAGCCGGTCCTAGCACAGATACGCAGTATTTT.

Only a few counts were recorded for this clonotype. J is TRBJ1-3 and V is TRBV7-2; D not resolved. This CDR3 region has 14 residues. Trimming pared 2 bases from V and 0 bases from J, leaving 5 bases between. CDR1 is SGHTA, CDR2 FQGNSA, per germline. The CDR3 DNA reads as TGTGCCAGCAGCTTATCGCCCTCTGGAAACACCATATATTTT. Its protein product is CASSLSPSGNTIYF.

This clonotype appeared once. V usage is TRBV6-2 or TRBV6-3 and J usage is TRBJ2-7, with 7 bases aligning to TRBD1. Unmatched junction bases numbered 8, after V lost 0 bases and J lost 6 bases. There are 15 residues in the CDR3. CDR1 and CDR2 from the germline V gene are MNHEY and SVGEGT. CDR3 DNA sequence: TGTGCCAGCAGTTACTCGATCTACAGGGGAAGCGAGCAGTACTTC. Translated, it gives CASSYSIYRGSEQYF.

This clonotype has just a few counts. J is TRBJ1-2 and V is TRBV6-8, with D possibly matching TRBD1 (5 bases). Trimming pared 6 bases from V and 4 bases from J, leaving 15 bases between. This CDR3 spans 14 amino acids. Germline V gives CDR1 MNHGY, CDR2 SAAAGT. The CDR3 DNA reads TGTGCCAGCAGCCAACGGGACGGGCTCTATGGCTACACCTTC. It is translated as CASSQRDGLYGYTF.

This clonotype was observed a few times. This sequence joins TRBV20-1 and TRBJ2-5, with 10 bases that match TRBD2. This CDR3 comprises 15 residues. Germline V CDR1 and CDR2: DFQATT, SNEGSKA (reference sequence). Trimming took 0 bases from V and 4 from J; bases not matched to a gene: 5. The CDR3 here is CSARDPSGSGETQYF. The CDR3 region has the DNA TGCAGTGCTAGAGATCCTAGCGGGAGCGGAGAGACCCAGTACTTC.

Only one count was recorded for this clonotype. No conserved phenylalanine or tryptophan is present at the end of the CDR3, so a read error is the likely explanation. The genes are TRBV20-1 and TRBJ1-1; 9 bases map to TRBD1. CDR1 is DFQATT, CDR2 SNEGSKA, per germline (reference sequence). There are 16 residues in the CDR3. V trimming: 4 bases; J trimming: 4 bases; junction bases outside the gene matches: 13. The CDR3 spells CSAIWRDRGFPTEAFL. DNA of the CDR3: TGCAGTGCTATTTGGAGAGACAGGGGGTTCCCCACTGAAGCTTTCCTT.

The rearrangement uses TRBV6-2 or TRBV6-3 and TRBJ1-1, with a tentative D call TRBD1 (5 bases). Germline-derived CDR1 and CDR2 are MNHEY and SVGEGT. Trimming took 6 bases from V and 2 from J, leaving 19 bases between them. The CDR3 extends over 16 amino acids. The CDR3 DNA follows: TGTGCCAGCAGCCTCGGGCGGGCAGGGCGCAACACTGAAGCTTTCTTT. Translation: CASSLGRAGRNTEAFF.

The rearrangement joins TRBV2 to TRBJ1-1; D not certain. The CDR3 totals 12 residues. Trimming took off 7 bases at V and 1 base at J, with 7 bases between the two ends. Per the germline V gene, CDR1 is SNHLY and CDR2 is FYNNEI. The CDR3 sequence is CASKFRNTEAFF. In nucleotides, the CDR3 is TGTGCCAGCAAGTTTAGGAACACTGAAGCTTTCTTT.

This rearrangement joins TRBV20-1 to TRBJ2-4, with D perhaps TRBD2 (5 bases). CDR3 length equals 14 residues. Germline V lookup: CDR1 DFQATT, CDR2 SNEGSKA (reference sequence). Trimming left V 6 bases short and J 1 base short, with 13 bases between. The CDR3 spells CSAPSGVAKNIQYF. The CDR3 nucleotides are TGCAGTGCCCCATCCGGGGTGGCCAAAAACATTCAGTACTTC.

This clonotype has just a few counts. J is TRBJ1-1 and V is TRBV28; 8 nucleotides line up with TRBD1. Germline CDR1 MDHEN, CDR2 SYDVKM. Germline trimming cut 11 bases from V and 1 base from J; bases unmatched to any gene: 9. The CDR3 is 14 amino acids. The CDR3 here is CAARTGGPNTEAFF. The CDR3 nucleotides read TGTGCCGCACGTACAGGGGGACCGAACACTGAAGCTTTCTTT.

The chain employs TRBV28 and TRBJ2-2; D is unresolved. The CDR3 spans 13 residues. CDR1 and CDR2 (germline): MDHEN, SYDVKM. Trimming pared 5 bases from V and 7 bases from J, leaving 11 bases between. DNA of the CDR3: TGTGCCAGCAGTCACGGAGAGCTCGGGGAGCTGTTTTTT. This encodes CASSHGELGELFF. The full variable domain, with the rest looked up from reference TRBV28 and TRBJ2-2, is DVKVTQSSRYLVKRTGEKVFLECVQDMDHENMFWYRQDPGLGLRLIYFSYDVKMKEKGDIPEGYSVSREKKERFSLILESASTNQTSMYLCASSHGELGELFFGEGSRLTVL.

This clonotype was seen at least ten times. V gene TRBV6-1 combines with J gene TRBJ1-2; D is ambiguous. V was cut by 4 bases and J by 4 bases, with 7 bases left in between. The CDR3 runs 12 residues. Germline CDR1 MNHNS, CDR2 SASEGT. CDR3 coding DNA: TGTGCCAGCAGTGCGACGAGCTATGGCTACACCTTC. Translated, it gives CASSATSYGYTF.

The chain links TRBV18 to TRBJ1-3, with D hard to call. V was clipped by 1 base and J by 0 bases, with 13 bases between them. Germline assignment: CDR1 KGHSH and CDR2 LQKENI. This CDR3 comprises 17 residues. The CDR3 bases are TGTGCCAGCTCACCACTAGCCGGGAGGGTCTCTGGAAACACCATATATTTT. Its protein product is CASSPLAGRVSGNTIYF.

This clonotype has just a few counts. The rearrangement links TRBV7-9 to TRBJ1-4; 7 nucleotides line up with TRBD1. This CDR3 is 15 amino acids long. Germline CDR1 reads SEHNR; CDR2 reads FQNEAQ (reference sequence). J gave up 2 bases and V 4 bases, and 4 bases lay outside the gene matches. CDR3 sequence reads: CASSSVQGTNEKLFF. The DNA for the CDR3 is TGTGCCAGCAGCTCCGTACAGGGGACTAATGAAAAACTGTTTTTT.

This clonotype was seen many times. CDR3 in DNA: TGTGCCAGCAGTTTACGGGGGTTAGTCGACACTGAAGCTTTCTTT. Amino acids: CASSLRGLVDTEAFF. The J gene is TRBJ1-1, the V gene TRBV27; tentatively, D is TRBD1 (5 bases). CDR3 length: 15 amino acids. The germline CDR1 and CDR2 sequences are MNHEY and SMNVEV (reference sequence). The V end lost 2 bases, the J end lost 3 bases, and 13 bases lay between the germline ends.

A word on this clonotype: At one boundary the junction diverges from the germline segment, which might be a read error. The CDR3 DNA is TGTGCCAGCATCCAAGCCGGGACAGGGGGAAGGAATGGCTACACCTTC. It specifies CASIQAGTGGRNGYTF. V and J are TRBV14 and TRBJ1-2, with TRBD1 matching 11 bases. Germline-derived CDR1 and CDR2 are SGHDN and FVKESK. CDR3 length: 16 residues.

The rearrangement joins TRBV6-2 or TRBV6-3 to TRBJ2-1; no clear D. Trimming removed 2 bases from V and 7 bases from J, with 15 bases in between. CDR3 length equals 15 residues. Germline V gene lookup returns CDR1 MNHEY and CDR2 SVGEGT. CDR3 residues: CASSYGPPGGNEQFF. The CDR3 coding sequence is TGTGCCAGCAGTTACGGCCCCCCCGGTGGGAATGAGCAGTTCTTC.

The chain combines TRBV28 with TRBJ2-5; TRBD1 agrees at 8 bases. The CDR3 length is 15 residues. After removal of 6 bases from V and 5 bases from J, the junction contained 11 bases not matched to a gene. Germline CDR1 and CDR2: MDHEN and SYDVKM. CDR3 bases: TGTGCCAGCAGCTATGACAGGGGAGGTTTGGAGACCCAGTACTTC. It codes for CASSYDRGGLETQYF. The entire variable domain, with the rest obtained from reference TRBV28 and TRBJ2-5, is as follows: DVKVTQSSRYLVKRTGEKVFLECVQDMDHENMFWYRQDPGLGLRLIYFSYDVKMKEKGDIPEGYSVSREKKERFSLILESASTNQTSMYLCASSYDRGGLETQYFGPGTRLLVL.

This clonotype has a handful of counts. V is TRBV7-9 and J is TRBJ2-3; the match to TRBD1 covers 7 bases. The CDR3 length is 14 residues. Germline assignment: CDR1 SEHNR and CDR2 FQNEAQ (reference sequence). V lost 5 bases, J lost 2 bases, and 4 bases stayed unmatched. CDR3 protein: CASSRQGYTDTQYF. In DNA, the CDR3 is TGTGCCAGCAGCCGACAGGGTTACACAGATACGCAGTATTTT.